The entry below describes one T cell receptor (beta chain). The antigen is unknown. This sample stems from a study of shared clonotypes between healthy human individuals. The study's findings and limits: Some clonotypes were shared by all four sorted-subset donors, while others were not shared. The non-shared ones had lower generation probabilities than the shared ones.

The CDR3 contains 18 residues. CDR1 is SEHNR and CDR2 is FQNEAQ in the germline V gene (reference sequence). Losses at the gene ends were 5 bases for V and 5 bases for J; bases not matched to a gene: 10. The data were produced by immunoSEQ multiplex PCR, yet TCRdb's version contains in-frame clones alone and is incomplete. The sample records around 1.9 million clones, around 93% being singletons. Naive CD8 cells lacked CD45RO and underwent positive selection for CCR7, leaving out terminally differentiated effector memory CD45RA+ cells. Sequencing input: naive CD8+ T cells from PBMCs. The sequence was obtained from a man younger than 35 in good health. Some clones in this sample may be carry-over from other donors' samples. This chain links TRBV7-9 with TRBJ2-2, with 14 bases lining up with TRBD2. The CDR3 region is CASSPHGLAGGLTGELFF. The CDR3 nucleotides read TGTGCCAGCAGCCCCCACGGACTAGCGGGAGGTCTGACCGGGGAGCTGTTTTTT.